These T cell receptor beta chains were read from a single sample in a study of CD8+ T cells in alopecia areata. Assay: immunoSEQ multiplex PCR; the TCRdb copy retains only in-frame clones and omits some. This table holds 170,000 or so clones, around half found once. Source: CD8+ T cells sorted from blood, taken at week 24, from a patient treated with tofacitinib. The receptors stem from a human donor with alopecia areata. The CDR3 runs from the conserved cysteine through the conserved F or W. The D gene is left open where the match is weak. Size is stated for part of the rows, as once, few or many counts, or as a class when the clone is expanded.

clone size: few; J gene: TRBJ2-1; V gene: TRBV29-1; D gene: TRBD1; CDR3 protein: CSVLTGSGSEQFF; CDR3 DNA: TGCAGCGTCCTGACAGGGAGTGGGAGTGAGCAGTTCTTC
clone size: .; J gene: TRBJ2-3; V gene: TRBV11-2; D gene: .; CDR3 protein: CASSLTNTDTQYF; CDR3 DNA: TGTGCCAGCAGCTTAACCAACACAGATACGCAGTATTTT
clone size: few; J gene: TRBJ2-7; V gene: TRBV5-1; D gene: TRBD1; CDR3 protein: CASSLAGQGNHEQYF; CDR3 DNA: TGCGCCAGCAGCTTGGCGGGACAGGGGAACCACGAGCAGTACTTC
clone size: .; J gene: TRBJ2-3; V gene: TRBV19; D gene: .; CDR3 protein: CASSIPGRTDTQYF; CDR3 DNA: TGTGCCAGTAGTATACCGGGGCGCACAGATACGCAGTATTTT
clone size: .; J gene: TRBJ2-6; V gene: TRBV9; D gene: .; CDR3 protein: CASSTGSHGANVLTF; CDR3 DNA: TGTGCCAGCAGCACCGGAAGTCATGGGGCCAACGTCCTGACTTTC
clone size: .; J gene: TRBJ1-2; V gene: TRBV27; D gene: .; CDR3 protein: CASSFGTGFGYTF; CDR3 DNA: TGTGCCAGCAGTTTCGGTACAGGGTTTGGCTACACCTTC
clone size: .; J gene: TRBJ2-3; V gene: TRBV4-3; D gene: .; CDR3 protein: CASSQEGATVGDTQYF; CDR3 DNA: TGCGCCAGCAGCCAAGAGGGGGCGACAGTCGGAGATACGCAGTATTTT
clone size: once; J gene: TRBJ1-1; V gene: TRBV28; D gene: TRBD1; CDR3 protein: CASSLVTGGTEAFF; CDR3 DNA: TGTGCCAGCAGTTTGGTAACAGGGGGGACTGAAGCTTTCTTT
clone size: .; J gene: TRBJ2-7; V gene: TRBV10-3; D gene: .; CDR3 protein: CAISEHITGIYEQYF; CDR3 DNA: TGTGCCATCAGTGAGCATATAACAGGGATCTACGAGCAGTACTTC
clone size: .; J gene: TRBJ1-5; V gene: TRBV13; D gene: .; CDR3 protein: CASSLSGSNQPQHF; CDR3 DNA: TGTGCCAGCAGCCTATCCGGGAGCAATCAGCCCCAGCATTTT
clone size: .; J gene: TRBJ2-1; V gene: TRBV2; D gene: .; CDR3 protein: CASSEGGEQFF; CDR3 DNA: TGTGCCAGCAGTGAAGGTGGGGAGCAGTTCTTC
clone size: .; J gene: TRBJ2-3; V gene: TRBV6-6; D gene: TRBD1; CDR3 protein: CASRRGQPSTDTQYF; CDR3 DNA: TGTGCCAGCAGAAGGGGACAGCCCAGCACAGATACGCAGTATTTT
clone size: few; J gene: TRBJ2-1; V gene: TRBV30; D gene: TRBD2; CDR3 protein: CAWSHGKRGGPGEQFF; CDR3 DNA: TGTGCCTGGAGTCATGGAAAGCGGGGGGGCCCAGGTGAGCAGTTCTTC
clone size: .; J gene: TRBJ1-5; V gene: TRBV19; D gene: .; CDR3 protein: CASSIVLRQPQHF; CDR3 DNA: TGTGCCAGTAGTATAGTACTGCGTCAGCCCCAGCATTTT
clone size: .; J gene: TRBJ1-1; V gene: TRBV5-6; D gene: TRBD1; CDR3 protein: CASSLVGQLNTEAFF; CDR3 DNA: TGTGCCAGCAGCTTGGTGGGACAGCTGAACACTGAAGCTTTCTTT
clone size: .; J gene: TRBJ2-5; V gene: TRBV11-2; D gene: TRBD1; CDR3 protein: CASSLVSVAWTGEETQYF; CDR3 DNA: TGTGCCAGCAGCTTAGTGTCAGTCGCCTGGACAGGGGAAGAGACCCAGTACTTC
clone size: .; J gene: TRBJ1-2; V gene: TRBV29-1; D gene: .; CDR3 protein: CSVDKGGHGYTF; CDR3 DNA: TGCAGCGTTGACAAGGGGGGTCATGGCTACACCTTC
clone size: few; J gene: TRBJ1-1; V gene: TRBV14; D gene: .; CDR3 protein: CASSQEWRTEAFF; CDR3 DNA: TGTGCCAGCAGCCAAGAGTGGCGGACTGAAGCTTTCTTT
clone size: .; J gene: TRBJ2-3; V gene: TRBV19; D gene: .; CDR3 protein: CAVRFTDTQYF; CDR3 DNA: TGTGCCGTTAGATTCACAGATACGCAGTATTTT
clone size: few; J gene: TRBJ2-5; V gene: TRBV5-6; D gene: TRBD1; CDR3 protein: CASSFGTGQETQYF; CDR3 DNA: TGTGCCAGCAGCTTCGGGACAGGGCAAGAGACCCAGTACTTC
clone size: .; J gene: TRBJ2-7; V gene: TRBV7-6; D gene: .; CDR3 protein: CASSLVAGPYEQYF; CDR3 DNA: TGTGCCAGCAGCTTAGTAGCAGGGCCCTACGAGCAGTACTTC
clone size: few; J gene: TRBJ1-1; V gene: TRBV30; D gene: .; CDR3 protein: CAWRTDPQGLSAFF; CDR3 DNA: TGTGCCTGGAGGACCGATCCCCAAGGCTTGAGTGCTTTCTTT
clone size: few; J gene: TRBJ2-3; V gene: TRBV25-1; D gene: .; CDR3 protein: CASSDPWSTDTQYF; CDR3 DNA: TGTGCCAGCAGTGACCCCTGGAGCACAGATACGCAGTATTTT
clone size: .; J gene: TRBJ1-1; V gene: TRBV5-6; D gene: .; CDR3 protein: CASSLALNTEAFF; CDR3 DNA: TGTGCCAGCAGCTTGGCACTGAACACTGAAGCTTTCTTT
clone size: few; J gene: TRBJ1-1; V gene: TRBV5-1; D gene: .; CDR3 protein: CASRQGNTEAFF; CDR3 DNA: TGCGCCAGCAGACAGGGGAACACTGAAGCTTTCTTT
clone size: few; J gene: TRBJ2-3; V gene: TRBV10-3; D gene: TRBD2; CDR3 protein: CAISGTAGGDTQYF; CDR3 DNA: TGTGCCATCAGTGGGACCGCGGGAGGAGATACGCAGTATTTT
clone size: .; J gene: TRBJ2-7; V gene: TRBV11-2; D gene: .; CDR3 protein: CASSRGDRPVEQYF; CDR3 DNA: TGTGCCAGCAGCCGGGGGGACAGGCCGGTCGAGCAGTACTTC
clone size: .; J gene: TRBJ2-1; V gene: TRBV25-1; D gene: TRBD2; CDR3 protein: CASSAPGGFYNEQFF; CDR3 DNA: TGTGCCAGCAGCGCCCCCGGGGGGTTCTACAATGAGCAGTTCTTC
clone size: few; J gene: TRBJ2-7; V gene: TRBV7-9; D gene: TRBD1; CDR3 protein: CASKQGADEQYF; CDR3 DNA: TGTGCCAGCAAACAGGGGGCGGACGAGCAGTACTTC
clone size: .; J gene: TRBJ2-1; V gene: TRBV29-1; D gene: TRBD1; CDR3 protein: CSVENPGGQGYNEQFF; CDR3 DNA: TGCAGCGTTGAAAATCCCGGGGGACAGGGCTACAATGAGCAGTTCTTC
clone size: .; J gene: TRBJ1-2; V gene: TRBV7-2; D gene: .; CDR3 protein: CASSYTGSGGYTF; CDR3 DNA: TGTGCCAGCAGCTATACAGGGTCTGGCGGCTACACCTTC
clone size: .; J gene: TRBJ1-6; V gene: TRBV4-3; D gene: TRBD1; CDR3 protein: CASSQDISRTGSSPLHF; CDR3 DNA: TGCGCCAGCAGCCAAGATATATCAAGGACAGGGAGCTCACCCCTCCACTTT
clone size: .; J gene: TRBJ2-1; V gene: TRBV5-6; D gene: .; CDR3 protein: CASSLGKSNEQFF; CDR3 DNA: TGTGCCAGCAGCTTAGGTAAAAGCAATGAGCAGTTCTTC
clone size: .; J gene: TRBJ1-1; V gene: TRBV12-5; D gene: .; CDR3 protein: CASGWGTEAFF; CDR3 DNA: TGTGCTAGTGGTTGGGGCACTGAAGCTTTCTTT
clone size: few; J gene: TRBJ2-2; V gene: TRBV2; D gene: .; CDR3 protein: CATREVGDTGELFF; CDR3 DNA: TGTGCCACTAGAGAGGTGGGAGACACCGGGGAGCTGTTTTTT
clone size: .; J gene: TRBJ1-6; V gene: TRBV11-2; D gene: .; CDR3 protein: CASSLAGYNSPLHF; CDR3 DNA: TGTGCCAGCAGCTTAGCGGGGTATAATTCACCCCTCCACTTT
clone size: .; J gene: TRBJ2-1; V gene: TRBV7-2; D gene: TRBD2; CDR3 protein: CASSWSSGGTYNEQFF; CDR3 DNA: TGTGCCAGCAGCTGGTCTAGCGGGGGGACCTACAATGAGCAGTTCTTC
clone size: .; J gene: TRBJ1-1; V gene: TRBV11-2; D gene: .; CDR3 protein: CASSTSTPSTNEAFF; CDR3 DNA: TGTGCCAGCAGCACCAGCACCCCCTCTACAAATGAAGCTTTCTTT
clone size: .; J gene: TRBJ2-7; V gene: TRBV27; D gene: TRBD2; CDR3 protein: CASSPAGGSYEQYF; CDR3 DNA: TGTGCCAGCAGTCCAGCGGGGGGCTCCTACGAGCAGTACTTC
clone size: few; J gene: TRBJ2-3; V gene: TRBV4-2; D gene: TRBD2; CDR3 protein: CASSQVELAGATDTQYF; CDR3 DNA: TGTGCCAGCAGCCAAGTCGAACTAGCGGGGGCCACAGATACGCAGTATTTT
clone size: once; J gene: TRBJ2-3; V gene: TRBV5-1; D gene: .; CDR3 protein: CASSLETIVADTQYF; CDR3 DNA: TGCGCCAGCAGCTTGGAGACTATAGTGGCAGATACGCAGTATTTT
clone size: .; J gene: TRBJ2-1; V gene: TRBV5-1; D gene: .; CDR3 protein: CASSSENNEQFF; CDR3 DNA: TGCGCCAGCAGCTCCGAGAACAATGAGCAGTTCTTC
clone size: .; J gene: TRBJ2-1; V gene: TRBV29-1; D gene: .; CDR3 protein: CSVVMPLRRNEQFF; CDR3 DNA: TGCAGCGTTGTAATGCCTTTAAGGAGAAATGAGCAGTTCTTC
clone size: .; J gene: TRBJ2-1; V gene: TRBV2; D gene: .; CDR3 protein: CASSVDAESSYNEQFF; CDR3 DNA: TGTGCCAGCAGTGTAGACGCCGAGAGCTCCTACAATGAGCAGTTCTTC
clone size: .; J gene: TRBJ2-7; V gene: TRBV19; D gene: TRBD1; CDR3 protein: CASSGQGTYEQYF; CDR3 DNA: TGTGCCAGTAGCGGACAGGGGACCTACGAGCAGTACTTC
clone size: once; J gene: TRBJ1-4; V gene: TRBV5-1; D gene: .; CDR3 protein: CASSDWGDLNEKLFF; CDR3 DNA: TGCGCCAGCAGCGATTGGGGGGATCTTAATGAAAAACTGTTTTTT
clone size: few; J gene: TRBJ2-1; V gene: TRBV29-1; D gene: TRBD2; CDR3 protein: CSVGLAGGDEQFF; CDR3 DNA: TGCAGCGTTGGGCTAGCGGGGGGCGATGAGCAGTTCTTC
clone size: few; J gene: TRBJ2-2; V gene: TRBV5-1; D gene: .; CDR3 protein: CASSLEFSYTGELFF; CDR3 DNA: TGCGCCAGCAGCTTGGAGTTCAGCTACACCGGGGAGCTGTTTTTT
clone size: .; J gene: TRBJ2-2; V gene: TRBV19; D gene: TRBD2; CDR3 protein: CASSIGRASGGATGELFF; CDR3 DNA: TGTGCCAGTAGTATTGGTCGCGCTAGCGGGGGGGCCACCGGGGAGCTGTTTTTT
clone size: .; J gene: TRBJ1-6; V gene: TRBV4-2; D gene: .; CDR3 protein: CASSNSNSPLHF; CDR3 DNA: TGTGCCAGCAGCAACTCAAATTCACCCCTCCACTTT